The 18 T cell receptor beta chains in this list originate from one sample, sequenced in a study of control samples from healthy donors and cancer patients. Clones were sequenced by immunoSEQ multiplex PCR, and TCRdb holds only the in-frame ones, with some missing. Of about 200,000 clones listed, about 90% are singletons. Specimen: blood. The origin of the receptors is a man aged 25 to 40 in good health.

This rearrangement joins TRBV7-9 to TRBJ2-1; 10 nucleotides agree with TRBD2. In germline, CDR1 is SEHNR, CDR2 FQNEAQ (reference sequence). There are 15 residues in the CDR3. With 5 bases clipped from V and 7 bases from J, the junction kept 8 bases outside the gene matches. The CDR3 loop is CASSESGGALNEQFF. The CDR3 DNA reads TGTGCCAGCAGCGAAAGCGGGGGGGCATTAAATGAGCAGTTCTTC.

The CDR3 is CASSPTRQGEAFF. In nucleotides, the CDR3 is TGTGCCAGCAGCCCAACTAGACAGGGTGAAGCTTTCTTT. The chain recombines TRBV11-3 with TRBJ1-1; the match to TRBD1 covers 7 bases. V lost 5 bases and J lost 7; bases outside the gene matches: 7. Germline V gives CDR1 SGHNT, CDR2 YENEEA. The CDR3 consists of 13 residues.

The gene calls are TRBV6-1 and TRBJ2-1; 8 nucleotides line up with TRBD1. The V gene end was trimmed by 2 bases and the J gene end by 2 bases; junction bases not matched to a gene: 2. Germline V gives CDR1 MNHNS, CDR2 SASEGT. The CDR3 runs to 15 residues. CDR3 DNA: TGTGCCAGCAGTGAACTGGACAGGGCCTACAATGAGCAGTTCTTC. This translates into CASSELDRAYNEQFF.

This chain links TRBV27 with TRBJ1-1, with D possibly matching TRBD1 (5 bases). The CDR3 extends over 15 amino acids. Deletions cut 6 bases from V and 4 bases from J, with 18 bases between. Germline V gene lookup returns CDR1 MNHEY and CDR2 SMNVEV (reference sequence). CDR3 sequence: CASSAYNQGLTEAFF. The CDR3 DNA follows: TGTGCCAGCAGCGCTTACAATCAGGGTCTCACTGAAGCTTTCTTT.

Written as DNA, the CDR3 is TGTGCCAGTAGTATGACAGGGAGACAGCCCCAGCATTTT. Amino acid sequence: CASSMTGRQPQHF. V is TRBV19 and J is TRBJ1-5, with 7 bases matching TRBD1. The CDR3 contains 13 residues. The germline V gene has CDR1 LNHDA and CDR2 SQIVND (reference sequence). V was pared by 3 bases and J by 7 bases, with 3 bases of the junction left unmatched.

The rearrangement uses TRBV7-2 and TRBJ2-7; tentative D call: TRBD1 (6 bases). V lost 5 bases, J lost 2 bases, and 25 bases lay in between. Looked up from germline, CDR1 is SGHTA and CDR2 is FQGNSA. CDR3 length: 18 residues. The CDR3 nucleotides are TGTGCCAGCAGCGAGGGGGTATGGCCTTCCTTTAATGCCTACGAGCAGTACTTC. This sequence encodes CASSEGVWPSFNAYEQYF.

The chain recombines TRBV3-1 (or the pseudogene TRBV3-2) with TRBJ1-1; 11 bases match TRBD1. The germline V gene has CDR1 LGHDT and CDR2 YNNKEL (reference sequence). This CDR3 comprises 15 residues. The junction had 5 bases not matched to a gene; V was cut back by 4 bases and J by 4 bases. The CDR3 here is CASSPGQGASTEAFF. The DNA for the CDR3 is TGTGCCAGCAGCCCAGGACAGGGGGCTAGCACTGAAGCTTTCTTT.

This clone is a singleton in its sample. V gene TRBV5-1 combines with J gene TRBJ2-3; D ambiguous. Germline V gene sequence: CDR1 SGHRS, CDR2 YFSETQ. The CDR3 has 16 residues. V lost 6 bases to trimming and J lost 6 bases, with 23 bases between them. CDR3 sequence: CASMLGLAPRVDTQYF. The DNA of the CDR3 is TGCGCCAGCATGCTCGGCCTCGCTCCTAGGGTTGATACGCAGTATTTT.

The chain is built from TRBV30 and TRBJ1-6; D unresolved. The CDR3 has 14 residues. Trimming pared 3 bases from V and 1 base from J, leaving 7 bases between. Germline-derived CDR1 and CDR2 are GTSNPN and SVGIG (reference sequence). In DNA form, the CDR3 reads TGTGCCTGGAGCCTCGGGTCCTATAATTCACCCCTCCACTTT. Its translation is CAWSLGSYNSPLHF.

The chain links TRBV24-1 to TRBJ1-3, with D uncertain. The CDR3 has 13 amino acids. V lost 7 bases and J 0 bases, leaving 6 bases between the germline ends. Per germline, CDR1 KGHDR and CDR2 SFDVKD. The CDR3 DNA follows: TGTGCCACCAGAGACAACTCTGGAAACACCATATATTTT. Translation gives CATRDNSGNTIYF.

The chain has TRBV2 and TRBJ1-2; TRBD1 matches 9 bases. With 8 bases clipped from V and 5 bases from J, the junction kept 6 bases outside the gene matches. The CDR3 spans 13 residues. From germline, CDR1 is SNHLY and CDR2 FYNNEI. As DNA, the CDR3 is TGTGCCAGCTGCCCGGGACAGGGATATGGCTACACCTTC. The encoded protein is CASCPGQGYGYTF. Drawing the rest from reference TRBV2 and TRBJ1-2, the complete variable domain is EPEVTQTPSHQVTQMGQEVILRCVPISNHLYFYWYRQILGQKVEFLVSFYNNEISEKSEIFDDQFSVERPDGSNFTLKIRSTKLEDSAMYFCASCPGQGYGYTFGSGTRLTVV.

The chain carries TRBV29-1 and TRBJ2-5; 14 bases align to TRBD2. Germline CDR1 reads SQVTM; CDR2 reads ANQGSEA. The V and J ends lost 6 bases and 9 bases, in that order; junction bases with no gene match: 12. CDR3 size: 15 residues. In DNA, the CDR3 is TGCAGCGTCAGGACTAGCGGGGGGACCGGGGAGCCCCAGTACTTC. Translating it yields CSVRTSGGTGEPQYF.

The chain recombines TRBV2 with TRBJ1-5; D may be TRBD1 (6 bases). V was trimmed by 8 bases and J by 3 bases, leaving 20 bases between them. Germline-derived CDR1 and CDR2 are SNHLY and FYNNEI. This CDR3 is 16 amino acids long. CDR3 loop: CASRMEGGFNNQPQHF. CDR3 sequence (DNA): TGTGCCAGCCGAATGGAAGGGGGTTTTAACAATCAGCCCCAGCATTTT.

The V and J genes are TRBV10-3 and TRBJ2-3; D gene uncertain. This CDR3 region has 12 residues. V was clipped by 2 bases and J by 6 bases, with 6 bases between them. The germline V gene encodes CDR1 ENHRY and CDR2 SYGVKD. The CDR3 region is CAISESRDTQYF. The CDR3 DNA reads as TGTGCCATCAGTGAGAGTCGGGATACGCAGTATTTT.

The chain is built from TRBV5-1 and TRBJ2-3, with D perhaps assigned TRBD1 or TRBD2 (5 bases each). The CDR3 sequence is 15 residues long. V dropped 1 base and J dropped 2 bases, with 11 bases sitting between them. CDR1 and CDR2 (germline): SGHRS, YFSETQ. The DNA of the CDR3 is TGCGCCAGCAGCTTGAGCAGGGACCCCACAGATACGCAGTATTTT. This translates into CASSLSRDPTDTQYF. The variable domain in full, completed from reference TRBV5-1 and TRBJ2-3, reads KAGVTQTPRYLIKTRGQQVTLSCSPISGHRSVSWYQQTPGQGLQFLFEYFSETQRNKGNFPGRFSGRQFSNSRSEMNVSTLELGDSALYLCASSLSRDPTDTQYFGPGTRLTVL.

The V gene is TRBV3-1 (or the pseudogene TRBV3-2), the J gene TRBJ2-7; no firm D call. Germline CDR1 reads LGHDT; CDR2 reads YNNKEL (reference sequence). V was cut by 3 bases and J by 0 bases, with 3 bases left in between. The CDR3 contains 12 residues. Here the CDR3 reads CASSQTSYEQYF. CDR3 bases: TGTGCCAGCAGCCAGACCTCCTACGAGCAGTACTTC.

The chain recombines TRBV28 with TRBJ1-3; D gene unclear. The germline CDR1 and CDR2 sequences are MDHEN and SYDVKM. This CDR3 region has 13 residues. The ends were cut back, 3 bases at V and 8 bases at J, with 11 bases in the middle. CDR3 in DNA: TGTGCCAGCAGTTTCTACACACGGGACACCATATATTTT. Its protein product is CASSFYTRDTIYF.

J is TRBJ2-2 and V is TRBV24-1; TRBD2 agrees at 7 bases. J gave up 4 bases and V 9 bases, and 13 bases lay outside the gene matches. Germline V lookup: CDR1 KGHDR, CDR2 SFDVKD. CDR3 size: 16 residues. The CDR3 reads CATQGYGEGITGELFF. The CDR3 DNA reads TGTGCCACCCAGGGCTATGGGGAGGGGATCACCGGGGAGCTGTTTTTT.